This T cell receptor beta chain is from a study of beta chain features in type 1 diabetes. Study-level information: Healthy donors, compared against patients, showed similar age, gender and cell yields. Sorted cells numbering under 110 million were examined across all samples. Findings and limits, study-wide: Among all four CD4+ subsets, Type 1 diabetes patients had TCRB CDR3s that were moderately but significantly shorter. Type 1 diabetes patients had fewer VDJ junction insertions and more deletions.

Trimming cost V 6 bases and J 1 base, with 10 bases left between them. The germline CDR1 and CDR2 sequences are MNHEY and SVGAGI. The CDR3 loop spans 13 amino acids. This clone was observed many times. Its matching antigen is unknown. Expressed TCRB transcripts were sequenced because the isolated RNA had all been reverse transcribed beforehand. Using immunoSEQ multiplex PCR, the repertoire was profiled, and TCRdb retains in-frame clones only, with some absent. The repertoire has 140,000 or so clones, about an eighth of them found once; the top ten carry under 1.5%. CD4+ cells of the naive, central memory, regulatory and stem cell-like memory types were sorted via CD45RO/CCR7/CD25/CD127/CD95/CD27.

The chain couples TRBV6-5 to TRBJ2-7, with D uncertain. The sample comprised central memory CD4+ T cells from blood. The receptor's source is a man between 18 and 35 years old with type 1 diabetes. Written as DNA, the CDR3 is TGTGCCAGCAGCCGTTCTCGATCCTACGAGCAGTACTTC. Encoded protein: CASSRSRSYEQYF.